This T cell receptor (beta chain) originates from a study of blood T cells in healthy people across ages (dated by TCRdb to the mid-2010s). For the study in its entirety: In model experiments, template switching captured about one uniquely barcoded TCR beta cDNA molecule for every two T cells. The donors were split into four age groups: young (average 16 years), middle-aged (about 40), aged (62) and long-lived (approximately 80). The study analyzed two additional independent replicas of 1 million unique cDNA reads from the same blood draw for two donors, one aged 18 to 29 and one aged 80 or older. To track age-related changes in TCR beta repertoire diversity, the study relied on deep sequencing normalized with unique cDNA molecular identifiers. To avoid experimental bias, donors of different ages were randomly spread across the sequencing lanes. Broader findings and caveats from the paper: Donor CMV infection status was unknown, potentially confounding age-related changes in expanded clonotypes. Conclusive comparison of naive and antigen-experienced compartments was prevented by the profiling of bulk unsorted PBMCs. Compared with the aged group, the long-lived group had more naive CD4+ T cells, fewer expanded clones and increased TCR diversity, suggesting age selection. There was a strong correlation between observed TCR beta diversity and the percentage of naive T cells measured by flow cytometry. Observed TCR beta diversity per million T cells fell roughly linearly with age, and a significant reduction was already apparent by age about 43. Total diversity estimates from one million sequenced T cells were considered lower bounds and underestimates.

The protocol used for the library was 5' RACE. Sequenced on an Illumina HiSeq 2500. The second PCR ran for about 6 to 12 cycles and used a J-beta primer mix along with a sample-barcoded 5' primer. A unique molecular identifier was introduced onto each TCR beta cDNA molecule by a template-switch 5' adaptor carrying 12 random nucleotides. Each sample yielded at least 2.5 million CDR3-containing paired-end reads. First-strand cDNA was synthesized from all RNA with the Mint cDNA synthesis kit, primed by a TRBC-specific oligonucleotide. Following uracil-DNA glycosylase treatment, a first 18-cycle PCR with universal primers M1SS and BC2_uni_R was performed on all cDNA. The source study handled its data this way. Each sample was normalized by randomly selecting 1 million high-quality reads, each carrying a distinct molecular identifier. Reads with shared molecular identifiers were discarded instead of being binned into consensus sequences. CDR3 identification, clonotype clustering and error correction used MiTCR with a Q25 quality threshold and the strictest error-elimination algorithm. Lower-bound total TCR beta diversity was estimated with a nonparametric unseen species model using Euler transformation. Clones were called with MiXCR by TCRdb after fastp trimmed the public reads at Q25, and only in-frame beta chains were retained. One record per CDR3 amino acid sequence lists the most common genes and DNA. The V and J calls and clone size come from TCRdb's table, not from the authors' own analysis. For this sample there are under 2,000,000 distinct CDR3 sequences; around 48% appear just once. Of the sample, approximately 2% falls within the top ten clones.

The table lists this clonotype with a few counts. It has no known antigen specificity. Base quality data are lacking; no much larger clone is found one base away. From a lookup of the germline V gene (reference sequence), CDR1 and CDR2 are MNHEY and SMNVEV. V is trimmed back by 8 bases and J by 6 bases, and the junction contains 7 bases that no gene match accounts for. From cysteine to phenylalanine, the CDR3 is 12 amino acids long. Only CDR3 DNA is held: 36 bases, read in frame from base 1. Donors were around 37 systemically healthy Caucasian individuals from Russia aged roughly 6 to 90 years. Each donor gave around 9 milliliters of peripheral blood, collected into EDTA-treated Vacutainer tubes. PBMCs were isolated by Ficoll-Paque density-gradient centrifugation, with at least 6.5 million obtained per sample. Trizol reagent was used to extract total RNA from the PBMCs, yielding at least 5.5 micrograms per sample. The percentages of naive CD45RAhigh/CD27high T cells were determined by flow cytometry on a PBMC aliquot from every donor.

Sequencing used blood. In this chain, TRBV27 is recombined with TRBJ2-7; 7 bases in the middle match TRBD1. This sequence was found in a woman aged 35 to 49 in good health. The CDR3 reads as follows: CASYVGQREQYF. Here is the DNA: TGTGCCAGCTATGTGGGACAGCGCGAGCAGTACTTC.